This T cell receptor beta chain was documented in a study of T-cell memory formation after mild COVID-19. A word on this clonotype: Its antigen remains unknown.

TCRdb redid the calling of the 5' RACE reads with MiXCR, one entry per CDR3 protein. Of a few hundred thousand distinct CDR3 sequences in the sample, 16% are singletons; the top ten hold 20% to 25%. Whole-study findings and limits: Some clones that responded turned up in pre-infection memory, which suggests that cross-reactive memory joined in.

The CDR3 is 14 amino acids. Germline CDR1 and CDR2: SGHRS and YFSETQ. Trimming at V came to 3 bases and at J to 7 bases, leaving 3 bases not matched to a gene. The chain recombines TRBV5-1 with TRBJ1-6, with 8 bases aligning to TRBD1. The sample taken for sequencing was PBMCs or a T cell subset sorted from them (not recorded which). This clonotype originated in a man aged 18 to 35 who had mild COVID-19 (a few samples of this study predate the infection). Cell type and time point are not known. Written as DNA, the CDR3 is TGCGCCAGCAGCTCGGGACAGGAGAATTCACCCCTCCACTTT. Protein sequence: CASSSGQENSPLHF.